These 22 T cell receptor beta chains share one sample of origin, sequenced in a study of vaccination and CD4 T cells after COVID-19. The sample's treatment: approximately nine-day PBMC culture with coronavirus spike peptide pools or control peptides (ViraFEST assay). The Oncomine TCR Beta short-read assay sequenced DNA from cultured CD4+ T cells. TCRdb used MiXCR to reprocess the PCR reads, holding one entry per CDR3 protein. The sample consists of about 20,000 distinct CDR3 sequences, about 50% of them appearing once. Antigen specificity for these receptors is unknown. The sequenced material came from CD4+ T cells from blood, cultured in vitro. The source of these receptors is a human donor who had recovered from COVID-19.

This rearrangement joins TRBV6-1 to TRBJ1-5; TRBD1 matches 9 bases. CDR3 length: 14 residues. The trim removed 6 bases at V and 6 bases at J, leaving 6 bases unmatched. The germline V gene has CDR1 MNHNS and CDR2 SASEGT. DNA of the CDR3: TGTGCCAGCAGCAGGGACAGGGACGGTCAGCCCCAGCATTTT. Protein product: CASSRDRDGQPQHF.

This clonotype has only a few counts. This chain uses TRBV6-1 with TRBJ2-5; 8 bases are shared with TRBD2. CDR3 length: 16 amino acids. V trimming: 7 bases; J trimming: 0 bases; junction bases outside the gene matches: 10. Germline assignment: CDR1 MNHNS and CDR2 SASEGT. CDR3 nucleotides: TGTGCCAGCACCTTGGGGCGGGGGGCGGACCAAGAGACCCAGTACTTC. This codes for CASTLGRGADQETQYF.

The chain has TRBV28 and TRBJ1-5, with 12 bases aligning to TRBD1. Trimming at V came to 4 bases and at J to 6 bases, leaving 7 bases not matched to a gene. There are 16 residues in the CDR3. Germline V lookup: CDR1 MDHEN, CDR2 SYDVKM. The CDR3 sequence is CASSSIGTGGSQPQHF. DNA for the CDR3: TGTGCCAGCAGTTCAATCGGGACAGGGGGCTCTCAGCCCCAGCATTTT.

The chain is built from TRBV6-2 or TRBV6-3 and TRBJ2-1, with D possibly TRBD2 on 5 matching bases. The CDR3 has 15 residues. Germline V CDR1 and CDR2: MNHEY, SVGEGT. Trimming cost V 5 bases and J 3 bases, with 14 bases left between them. CDR3 protein: CASSASLDFYNEQFF. CDR3 sequence (DNA): TGTGCCAGCAGTGCCTCATTGGACTTCTACAATGAGCAGTTCTTC.

The chain employs TRBV6-1 and TRBJ1-5, with 9 bases aligning to TRBD1. The J segment lost 1 base and the V segment lost 6 bases, leaving 4 bases of the junction unmatched. The CDR3 has 15 residues. Germline CDR1 reads MNHNS; CDR2 reads SASEGT. Written as DNA, the CDR3 is TGTGCCAGCAGGAGGGGACAGGGCAGCAATCAGCCCCAGCATTTT. This codes for CASRRGQGSNQPQHF.

The gene calls are TRBV30 and TRBJ1-3; 8 bases line up with TRBD1. Germline-derived CDR1 and CDR2 are GTSNPN and SVGIG (reference sequence). J lost 4 bases, V lost 6 bases, and 8 bases had no gene match. CDR3 length equals 14 residues. The CDR3 protein is CACSAGGEGNTIYF. CDR3 in DNA: TGTGCCTGCTCCGCAGGGGGCGAAGGAAACACCATATATTTT.

The chain uses TRBV10-3 and TRBJ1-5, with D unresolved. The germline V gene has CDR1 ENHRY and CDR2 SYGVKD. Trimming left V 4 bases short and J 0 bases short, with 10 bases between. This CDR3 is 15 amino acids long. The CDR3 DNA follows: TGTGCCATCAGTGTGGGGAGGGATAGCAATCAGCCCCAGCATTTT. This codes for CAISVGRDSNQPQHF.

The CDR3 sequence: CSASLEAKSNQPQHF. The DNA of the CDR3 is TGCAGTGCTAGTCTGGAGGCCAAGAGCAATCAGCCCCAGCATTTT. This chain uses TRBV20-1 with TRBJ1-5, with no clear D. Germline CDR1 DFQATT, CDR2 SNEGSKA (reference sequence). Deletions cut 3 bases from V and 1 base from J, with 13 bases between. The CDR3 is 15 amino acids.

For the CDR3, the DNA is TGCGCCAGCAGCGGAAACTCCCCGTCGGAGCAGTTCTTC. As protein: CASSGNSPSEQFF. The rearrangement links TRBV4-1 to TRBJ2-1; D is uncertain. The CDR3 has 13 amino acids. The V end lost 5 bases, the J end lost 10 bases, and 15 bases lay between the germline ends. CDR1 is MGHRA, CDR2 YSYEKL, per germline.

The V gene is TRBV20-1, the J gene TRBJ2-7, with 9 bases that match TRBD1. Germline trimming cut 4 bases from V and 3 bases from J; bases unmatched to any gene: 10. CDR1 DFQATT and CDR2 SNEGSKA come from the germline V gene (reference sequence). This CDR3 has 15 amino acids. CDR3 amino acids: CSANSGQGLDYEQYF. The CDR3 bases are TGCAGTGCTAATTCCGGACAGGGGCTTGACTACGAGCAGTACTTC.

The chain is built from TRBV7-2 and TRBJ1-5; D may be TRBD1 (6 bases). Trimming removed 2 bases at V and 8 bases at J, with 13 bases between. This CDR3 is built from 14 residues. Germline V gene lookup returns CDR1 SGHTA and CDR2 FQGNSA. The CDR3 DNA follows: TGTGCCAGCAGCTTATATACGGAGGGGGAGCCCCAGCATTTT. Protein: CASSLYTEGEPQHF.

The chain joins TRBV10-3 to TRBJ1-2, with 7 positions matching TRBD1. The germline CDR1 and CDR2 sequences are ENHRY and SYGVKD. This CDR3 comprises 14 residues. Germline trimming cut 2 bases from V and 5 bases from J; bases unmatched to any gene: 5. CDR3 nucleotides: TGTGCCATCAGTGAGCTGCAGGGGGGATATGGCTACACCTTC. It translates to CAISELQGGYGYTF.

The chain links TRBV11-3 to TRBJ2-1; 7 nucleotides match TRBD1. V gave up 0 bases and J gave up 5 bases; unmatched junction bases: 7. The CDR3 has 16 amino acids. Germline CDR1 and CDR2: SGHNT and YENEEA. The CDR3 DNA follows: TGTGCCAGCAGCTTAGACATGACAGGGTCCCACAATGAGCAGTTCTTC. The encoded protein is CASSLDMTGSHNEQFF. Full variable domain (remainder filled in from reference TRBV11-3 and TRBJ2-1): EAGVVQSPRYKIIEKKQPVAFWCNPISGHNTLYWYLQNLGQGPELLIRYENEEAVDDSQLPKDRFSAERLKGVDSTLKIQPAELGDSAVYLCASSLDMTGSHNEQFFGPGTRLTVL.

The chain recombines TRBV6-1 with TRBJ1-6, with a tentative D call TRBD1 (5 bases). Germline V lookup: CDR1 MNHNS, CDR2 SASEGT. The CDR3 has 15 amino acids. Trimming cost V 4 bases and J 5 bases, with 12 bases left between them. The CDR3: CASSARDSDNSPLHF. CDR3 DNA: TGTGCCAGCAGTGCCAGGGATTCAGATAATTCACCCCTCCACTTT.

The V gene is TRBV7-9, the J gene TRBJ2-5, with D tentatively TRBD1 (6 bases). The germline V gene has CDR1 SEHNR and CDR2 FQNEAQ (reference sequence). The CDR3 covers 14 residues. V lost 5 bases and J lost 1, with 11 bases in between. CDR3 nucleotide sequence: TGTGCCAGCAGCCTCGGGACATCCCAAGAGACCCAGTACTTC. This translates into CASSLGTSQETQYF.

This sequence joins TRBV7-2 and TRBJ2-5; 9 bases are a match to TRBD2. Unmatched junction bases numbered 11, after V lost 5 bases and J lost 4 bases. Germline CDR1 reads SGHTA; CDR2 reads FQGNSA. This CDR3 contains 16 residues. CDR3 DNA: TGTGCCAGCAGCCCTTCTTCGCGGGGGGGCGGAGAGACCCAGTACTTC. Its protein is CASSPSSRGGGETQYF.

V and J are TRBV29-1 and TRBJ2-1, with D perhaps given as TRBD1 or TRBD2 (5 bases each). This CDR3 contains 15 residues. Germline V gene lookup returns CDR1 SQVTM and CDR2 ANQGSEA. The V gene lost 1 base and the J gene lost 5 bases, with 15 bases spanning the gap. The CDR3 protein is CSVEVGGTWHNEQFF. CDR3 DNA sequence: TGCAGCGTTGAAGTAGGTGGGACGTGGCACAATGAGCAGTTCTTC.

This clonotype showed up just a few times. This chain connects TRBV6-1 to TRBJ1-2; D remains ambiguous. CDR3 length equals 14 residues. Germline V lookup: CDR1 MNHNS, CDR2 SASEGT. Trimming left V 5 bases short and J 7 bases short, with 17 bases between. CDR3 sequence: CASSPPDGRGGYTF. The DNA of the CDR3 is TGTGCCAGCAGTCCCCCTGATGGGCGAGGTGGCTACACCTTC.

This sequence joins TRBV7-9 and TRBJ2-6; D is perhaps TRBD2 (5 bases). Trimming shortened V by 0 bases and J by 3 bases, and 6 bases separated the two germline ends. This CDR3 is 15 amino acids long. Germline CDR1 is SEHNR and CDR2 is FQNEAQ (reference sequence). The DNA for the CDR3 is TGTGCCAGCAGCTTAGCTGGGAGTGGGGCCAACGTCCTGACTTTC. Translation: CASSLAGSGANVLTF.

J is TRBJ2-2 and V is TRBV7-9; D call uncertain. The CDR3 runs to 16 residues. From germline, CDR1 is SEHNR and CDR2 FQNEAQ (reference sequence). V was pared by 4 bases and J by 5 bases, with 17 bases between. CDR3 amino acids: CASSSSEAIRTGELFF. The CDR3 nucleotides read TGTGCCAGCAGCTCTTCAGAGGCGATACGGACCGGGGAGCTGTTTTTT.

The chain has TRBV12-3 or TRBV12-4 and TRBJ1-5; D may be TRBD1 (6 bases). V lost 5 bases and J 0 bases, leaving 20 bases between the germline ends. The CDR3 totals 18 residues. The DNA of the CDR3 is TGTGCCAGCAGTGGGCAACAACAGGGCCTGTATAGCAATCAGCCCCAGCATTTT. Protein: CASSGQQQGLYSNQPQHF.

This clonotype turned up a few times. The CDR3 spells CASSLTTYQETQYF. Here the CDR3 DNA reads TGTGCCAGCAGCTTAACGACCTACCAAGAGACCCAGTACTTC. The rearrangement links TRBV11-3 to TRBJ2-5; D is unclear. The CDR3 sequence is 14 residues long. Trimming removed 2 bases from V and 0 bases from J, with 7 bases in between. Germline loops: CDR1 SGHNT, CDR2 YENEEA.